The entry that follows covers one T cell receptor beta chain sequence. Clones were read by immunoSEQ multiplex PCR, and TCRdb kept only the in-frame ones, dropping some. The data contain 90,000 to 150,000 clones, about 91% of them singletons. This sample is drawn from a study of control samples from healthy donors and cancer patients. Trimming stripped 6 bases from V and 4 bases from J, with 12 bases between. Germline V gene lookup returns CDR1 MNHEY and CDR2 SVGAGI. The CDR3 spans 13 residues. The V and J genes are TRBV6-5 and TRBJ1-1; no clear D. Sequenced material: blood. The clonotype originates from a man aged 35 to 55 in good health. The CDR3 nucleotides are TGTGCCAGCAGCCACGGTGGAGGCACTGAAGCTTTCTTT. Protein product: CASSHGGGTEAFF.